The next 3 T cell receptor beta chains were all read from a single sample in a study of control samples from healthy donors and cancer patients. Using immunoSEQ multiplex PCR, the repertoire was profiled, and TCRdb retains in-frame clones only, with some absent. The sample comprises 170,000 or so clones, approximately 94% of which are singletons, and 1.3% to 1.5% rests with the top ten. The sequenced sample was blood. These receptor sequences come from a woman younger than 35 in good health.

The chain carries TRBV15 and TRBJ1-2; D is uncertain. V was trimmed by 3 bases and J by 0 bases, leaving 8 bases between them. CDR1 is LNHNV, CDR2 YYDKDF, per germline (reference sequence). This CDR3 is 14 amino acids long. The CDR3 region has the DNA TGTGCCACCAGCAGGGGTCGTACTAACTATGGCTACACCTTC. Translated, it gives CATSRGRTNYGYTF. The variable domain in full, completed from reference TRBV15 and TRBJ1-2, reads DAMVIQNPRYQVTQFGKPVTLSCSQTLNHNVMYWYQQKSSQAPKLLFHYYDKDFNNEADTPDNFQSRRPNTSFCFLDIRSPGLGDTAMYLCATSRGRTNYGYTFGSGTRLTVV.

The CDR3 loop reads CASSEAWTKRLVNEQFF. In DNA, the CDR3 is TGTGCCAGCAGTGAAGCTTGGACGAAGCGACTCGTAAATGAGCAGTTCTTC. The chain couples TRBV2 to TRBJ2-1; unclear D gene. The CDR3 has 17 residues. The V and J ends lost 0 bases and 7 bases respectively, with 19 bases between them. Germline CDR1 reads SNHLY; CDR2 reads FYNNEI.

The chain couples TRBV9 to TRBJ1-2; no clear D gene. Germline V lookup: CDR1 SGDLS, CDR2 YYNGEE. The V end lost 2 bases, the J end lost 5 bases, and 16 bases lay between the germline ends. The CDR3 covers 15 residues. This CDR3 reads CASSVTSWNEYGYTF. The CDR3 DNA sequence: TGTGCCAGCAGCGTTACTAGCTGGAATGAATATGGCTACACCTTC. Using reference TRBV9 and TRBJ1-2 for the parts outside the CDR3, the full variable domain is DSGVTQTPKHLITATGQRVTLRCSPRSGDLSVYWYQQSLDQGLQFLIQYYNGEERAKGNILERFSAQQFPDLHSELNLSSLELGDSALYFCASSVTSWNEYGYTFGSGTRLTVV.